Listed below are T cell receptor beta chains from one sample, sequenced in a study of cytomegalovirus exposure and HLA in healthy donors. Repertoires were generated with immunoSEQ multiplex PCR, while TCRdb's copy carries only in-frame clones and drops some. This sample has around 130,000 clones; about 70% occur once, and the top ten carry more than 2.5%. The sequenced material came from PBMCs. Source of these receptors: a woman aged 60-70 years in good health and CMV-seropositive. CDR3s include the opening cysteine and the closing phenylalanine or tryptophan. Each record gives: CDR3 DNA, CDR3 protein, V gene, J gene, D gene, clone size. A D gene is named only where the DNA matches it firmly. Some rows mark clone size as missing; the rest say once, few, many or name a class of expanded clone.

CDR3 DNA: TGTGCCAGCAGCCTCGGACAGGCTGGCAATCAGCCCCAGCATTTT
CDR3 protein: CASSLGQAGNQPQHF
V gene: TRBV11-2
J gene: TRBJ1-5
D gene: TRBD1
clone size: -

CDR3 DNA: TGTGCCAGCAGCCTCACTAGCGGGGGGGCCTATACGCAGTATTTT
CDR3 protein: CASSLTSGGAYTQYF
V gene: TRBV9
J gene: TRBJ2-3
D gene: TRBD2
clone size: -

CDR3 DNA: TGTGCCAGCAGCCGCGCCTTGGGACTAGTCTTAGGAGATACGCAGTATTTT
CDR3 protein: CASSRALGLVLGDTQYF
V gene: TRBV7-9
J gene: TRBJ2-3
D gene: TRBD2
clone size: -

CDR3 DNA: TGTGCCAGCAGCGACCAACAGGGGGTCCAAGAGACCCAGTACTTC
CDR3 protein: CASSDQQGVQETQYF
V gene: TRBV9
J gene: TRBJ2-5
D gene: TRBD1
clone size: -

CDR3 DNA: TGTGCCAGCAGTGATGGGCAGGGGGATGGCTACACCTTC
CDR3 protein: CASSDGQGDGYTF
V gene: TRBV2
J gene: TRBJ1-2
D gene: TRBD1
clone size: -

CDR3 DNA: TGTGCCAGCAGCTTAATGGGCAGCGGGGCGGGCGATGAGCAGTTCTTC
CDR3 protein: CASSLMGSGAGDEQFF
V gene: TRBV11-2
J gene: TRBJ2-1
D gene: TRBD2
clone size: once

CDR3 DNA: TGTGCCAGCAGCCCCCTAGCGATGTCAGCTAGGACAGATACGCAGTATTTT
CDR3 protein: CASSPLAMSARTDTQYF
V gene: TRBV7-6
J gene: TRBJ2-3
D gene: -
clone size: -

CDR3 DNA: TGTGCCAGCAGTTTGTCGACAGGGCTTGGATCACCCCTCCACTTT
CDR3 protein: CASSLSTGLGSPLHF
V gene: TRBV27
J gene: TRBJ1-6
D gene: TRBD1
clone size: -

CDR3 DNA: TGTGCCAGCAGCTTAGGACGGACAGGTTACACCGGGGAGCTGTTTTTT
CDR3 protein: CASSLGRTGYTGELFF
V gene: TRBV7-8
J gene: TRBJ2-2
D gene: TRBD1
clone size: -

CDR3 DNA: TGTGCCAGCAGCTTATCTGCAACTAGCACAGATACGCAGTATTTT
CDR3 protein: CASSLSATSTDTQYF
V gene: TRBV7-6
J gene: TRBJ2-3
D gene: -
clone size: -

CDR3 DNA: TGTGCCAGAAGCTTGGGGCAACTCGGAGGAGATACGCAGTATTTT
CDR3 protein: CARSLGQLGGDTQYF
V gene: TRBV5-3
J gene: TRBJ2-3
D gene: -
clone size: once

CDR3 DNA: TGTGCCAGCAGTGACGCTCGGAGGGGCTGGAGTCAGCCCCAGCATTTT
CDR3 protein: CASSDARRGWSQPQHF
V gene: TRBV6-4
J gene: TRBJ1-5
D gene: -
clone size: few

CDR3 DNA: TGTGCCAGCAGCTTAGGGGGGGGCCTGAACACTGAAGCTTTCTTT
CDR3 protein: CASSLGGGLNTEAFF
V gene: TRBV7-2
J gene: TRBJ1-1
D gene: -
clone size: once

CDR3 DNA: TGTGCCAGCAGCCCCGACCAGGGTATCAGTGAAAAACTGTTTTTT
CDR3 protein: CASSPDQGISEKLFF
V gene: TRBV7-9
J gene: TRBJ1-4
D gene: -
clone size: -

CDR3 DNA: TGTGCCAGCAGCTCCTCAGGGGTTTCGGGTAATTCACCCCTCCACTTT
CDR3 protein: CASSSSGVSGNSPLHF
V gene: TRBV9
J gene: TRBJ1-6
D gene: -
clone size: -

CDR3 DNA: TGCGCCAGCAGCTTGGTTTTGGGGACTAGCGGGGGAGATACGCAGTATTTT
CDR3 protein: CASSLVLGTSGGDTQYF
V gene: TRBV5-1
J gene: TRBJ2-3
D gene: TRBD2
clone size: -

CDR3 DNA: TGCAGCGTGGGGGGGACAGGGACTACCGGGGAGCTGTTTTTT
CDR3 protein: CSVGGTGTTGELFF
V gene: TRBV29-1
J gene: TRBJ2-2
D gene: TRBD1
clone size: once

CDR3 DNA: TGTGCCAGCAGTAAGACTAGCGGGGGAGCTACCGGGGAGCTGTTTTTT
CDR3 protein: CASSKTSGGATGELFF
V gene: TRBV27
J gene: TRBJ2-2
D gene: TRBD2
clone size: -

CDR3 DNA: TGTGCCAGCAGTTCCGGGACTATGGGAGATACGCAGTATTTT
CDR3 protein: CASSSGTMGDTQYF
V gene: TRBV5-6
J gene: TRBJ2-3
D gene: TRBD2
clone size: -

CDR3 DNA: TGCGCCAGCAGCCCTCTGGCCGAGGGTAATTCACCCCTCCACTTT
CDR3 protein: CASSPLAEGNSPLHF
V gene: TRBV5-1
J gene: TRBJ1-6
D gene: -
clone size: -

CDR3 DNA: TGTGCCAGCAGCTTAGCGCTCAGGGTCGAACTCTACGAGCAGTACTTC
CDR3 protein: CASSLALRVELYEQYF
V gene: TRBV7-2
J gene: TRBJ2-7
D gene: -
clone size: few

CDR3 DNA: TGCGCCAGCAGCTTTAACCCCCGGGGTACCACTGAAGCTTTCTTT
CDR3 protein: CASSFNPRGTTEAFF
V gene: TRBV5-1
J gene: TRBJ1-1
D gene: -
clone size: -

CDR3 DNA: TGTGCCAGCAGCGTGACAGTTTCCTCGAACACCGGGGAGCTGTTTTTT
CDR3 protein: CASSVTVSSNTGELFF
V gene: TRBV9
J gene: TRBJ2-2
D gene: -
clone size: -

CDR3 DNA: TGTGCCAGCTACTCCTCGATGAACACTGAAGCTTTCTTT
CDR3 protein: CASYSSMNTEAFF
V gene: TRBV28
J gene: TRBJ1-1
D gene: -
clone size: -

CDR3 DNA: TGTGCCAGCAGGACAGGGACTAACTATGGCTACACCTTC
CDR3 protein: CASRTGTNYGYTF
V gene: TRBV6-1
J gene: TRBJ1-2
D gene: TRBD1
clone size: -

CDR3 DNA: TGTGCCAGCACCGAGGGTGCACAGTACTATGGCTACACCTTC
CDR3 protein: CASTEGAQYYGYTF
V gene: TRBV2
J gene: TRBJ1-2
D gene: -
clone size: -

CDR3 DNA: TGTTCCAGCAGCTTAGCGCGGCAGGGCGACTACACCTTC
CDR3 protein: CSSSLARQGDYTF
V gene: TRBV7-9
J gene: TRBJ1-2
D gene: -
clone size: -

CDR3 DNA: TGCAGCGTCGTACCGGGACAGGGGAAAGCTTTCTTT
CDR3 protein: CSVVPGQGKAFF
V gene: TRBV29-1
J gene: TRBJ1-1
D gene: TRBD1
clone size: -

CDR3 DNA: TGTGCCAGCAGTGCGAGTGGACTGCCGGTCGATGGCTACACCTTC
CDR3 protein: CASSASGLPVDGYTF
V gene: TRBV2
J gene: TRBJ1-2
D gene: -
clone size: -

CDR3 DNA: TGTGCCAGCAGCTTAGCCGCGGCAGCCTATGGCTACACCTTC
CDR3 protein: CASSLAAAAYGYTF
V gene: TRBV7-8
J gene: TRBJ1-2
D gene: -
clone size: -

CDR3 DNA: TGTGCCAGCAGTTACTCTGGAGGAAGGGAGCAGTACTTC
CDR3 protein: CASSYSGGREQYF
V gene: TRBV6-5
J gene: TRBJ2-7
D gene: -
clone size: once

CDR3 DNA: TGTGCCAGCAGCTTAGGCGCGGGGACAGGCTATGGCTACACCTTC
CDR3 protein: CASSLGAGTGYGYTF
V gene: TRBV7-9
J gene: TRBJ1-2
D gene: TRBD1
clone size: -

CDR3 DNA: TGTGCCAGCAGTGAATTGGAGGAGGAAAAACTGTTTTTT
CDR3 protein: CASSELEEEKLFF
V gene: TRBV2
J gene: TRBJ1-4
D gene: -
clone size: -

CDR3 DNA: TGCGCCAGCAGCGATTATGGCGGCCTGGGAGGCGATGAGCAGTTCTTC
CDR3 protein: CASSDYGGLGGDEQFF
V gene: TRBV10-2
J gene: TRBJ2-1
D gene: -
clone size: -

CDR3 DNA: TGTGCCAGCTCACCACGCTTAGGGGGCGCGGACTATGGCTACACCTTC
CDR3 protein: CASSPRLGGADYGYTF
V gene: TRBV18
J gene: TRBJ1-2
D gene: TRBD1
clone size: -

CDR3 DNA: TGTGCCACCGGGGGAAAGGAAGCTCAAGAGACCCAGTACTTC
CDR3 protein: CATGGKEAQETQYF
V gene: TRBV10-3
J gene: TRBJ2-5
D gene: -
clone size: -

CDR3 DNA: TGCGCCAGCAGCCAACCGGGACAGGGTTCAACTAATGAAAAACTGTTTTTT
CDR3 protein: CASSQPGQGSTNEKLFF
V gene: TRBV4-1
J gene: TRBJ1-4
D gene: TRBD1
clone size: -

CDR3 DNA: TGCAGCGTTGTATCCGGCTCGGGGACTGAAGCTTTCTTT
CDR3 protein: CSVVSGSGTEAFF
V gene: TRBV29-1
J gene: TRBJ1-1
D gene: -
clone size: once

CDR3 DNA: TGCGCCAGCAGCCGGACAGGGGTCCCTGAAGCTTTCTTT
CDR3 protein: CASSRTGVPEAFF
V gene: TRBV5-1
J gene: TRBJ1-1
D gene: TRBD1
clone size: -

CDR3 DNA: TGTGCCAGTAGTATAGTTGGGAGTAGCGGAGGAGGCCAAGAGACCCAGTACTTC
CDR3 protein: CASSIVGSSGGGQETQYF
V gene: TRBV19
J gene: TRBJ2-5
D gene: -
clone size: -

CDR3 DNA: TGTGCCAGCACCAGGGACTATCGCTACAATGAGCAGTTCTTC
CDR3 protein: CASTRDYRYNEQFF
V gene: TRBV19
J gene: TRBJ2-1
D gene: TRBD2
clone size: few

CDR3 DNA: TGTGCCAGCAGCCGGGGAGTAGCGGAGAGCACAGATACGCAGTATTTT
CDR3 protein: CASSRGVAESTDTQYF
V gene: TRBV13
J gene: TRBJ2-3
D gene: -
clone size: -

CDR3 DNA: TGTGCCAGCAGCTTGATGGGAGGCAGCAATCAGCCCCAGCATTTT
CDR3 protein: CASSLMGGSNQPQHF
V gene: TRBV5-4
J gene: TRBJ1-5
D gene: -
clone size: -

CDR3 DNA: TGTGCCAGCAGTGAAACAGGGTTTTTGGGAAACACCATATATTTT
CDR3 protein: CASSETGFLGNTIYF
V gene: TRBV25-1
J gene: TRBJ1-3
D gene: -
clone size: -

CDR3 DNA: TGTGCCATGGGCGGGGGTTCCTACGAGCAGTACTTC
CDR3 protein: CAMGGGSYEQYF
V gene: TRBV10-3
J gene: TRBJ2-7
D gene: TRBD2
clone size: -

CDR3 DNA: TGCGCCAGCAGCTTGGCCTCAGGGGGCACTGAAGCTTTCTTT
CDR3 protein: CASSLASGGTEAFF
V gene: TRBV5-1
J gene: TRBJ1-1
D gene: TRBD1
clone size: few

CDR3 DNA: TGCGCCAGCAGCTCAGACAGGGGTGTCGACGAGCAGTACTTC
CDR3 protein: CASSSDRGVDEQYF
V gene: TRBV5-1
J gene: TRBJ2-7
D gene: TRBD1
clone size: -

CDR3 DNA: TGCGCCAGCAGCAGTTTCGGGACACACATGAACACTGAAGCTTTCTTT
CDR3 protein: CASSSFGTHMNTEAFF
V gene: TRBV5-1
J gene: TRBJ1-1
D gene: -
clone size: -

CDR3 DNA: TGTGCCAGCAGTCCCGCCACAGGGGGGTATGGCTACACCTTC
CDR3 protein: CASSPATGGYGYTF
V gene: TRBV28
J gene: TRBJ1-2
D gene: TRBD1
clone size: -

CDR3 DNA: TGTGCCAGCAGCTCCTACACCGGGGAGCTGTTTTTT
CDR3 protein: CASSSYTGELFF
V gene: TRBV7-9
J gene: TRBJ2-2
D gene: -
clone size: -

CDR3 DNA: TGTGCCAGCAGCTTACGGCCGACGGACAGTGAAAAACTGTTTTTT
CDR3 protein: CASSLRPTDSEKLFF
V gene: TRBV11-1
J gene: TRBJ1-4
D gene: -
clone size: -

CDR3 DNA: TGTGCCAGCAGTCCTACGGGGGGTGATACGCAGTATTTT
CDR3 protein: CASSPTGGDTQYF
V gene: TRBV6-5
J gene: TRBJ2-3
D gene: TRBD2
clone size: -

CDR3 DNA: TGTGCCAGCAGCCCCGGGACTAGCGGAAATGAGCAGTTCTTC
CDR3 protein: CASSPGTSGNEQFF
V gene: TRBV7-3
J gene: TRBJ2-1
D gene: TRBD2
clone size: -

CDR3 DNA: TGTGCCAGCAGTGTCCGGACAGGGAACACCGGGGAGCTGTTTTTT
CDR3 protein: CASSVRTGNTGELFF
V gene: TRBV6-1
J gene: TRBJ2-2
D gene: TRBD1
clone size: once